Each of the 17 T cell receptor beta chains below was sequenced from the same sample in a study of identical twins. TCRdb recomputed calls from the 5' RACE reads with MiXCR, one row per CDR3 protein. The sample carries more than 1.5 million distinct CDR3 sequences, about 30% recorded once. The sample comprised cord blood. These receptors originate from a newborn girl in good health.

This clonotype has more than one count but fewer than ten. This chain links TRBV4-2 with TRBJ1-1; tentatively, D is TRBD1 (5 bases). Germline assignment: CDR1 LGHNA and CDR2 YNFKEQ. This CDR3 spans 14 amino acids. With 0 bases removed from V and 3 bases from J, the gap between germline ends came to 8 bases. The CDR3, as DNA: TGTGCCAGCAGCCAAGATCCCAGGGACACTGAAGCTTTCTTT. It encodes CASSQDPRDTEAFF.

This clonotype has ten or more counts. The V gene is TRBV11-2, the J gene TRBJ1-2, with TRBD1 identical over 8 bases. The trim removed 1 base at V and 1 base at J, leaving 8 bases unmatched. Per the germline V gene, CDR1 is SGHAT and CDR2 is FQNNGV. The CDR3 contains 17 residues. This CDR3 reads CASSLGGDRWLNYGYTF. The CDR3 DNA reads TGTGCCAGCAGCTTAGGCGGGGACAGGTGGCTTAACTATGGCTACACCTTC.

The CDR3 region has the DNA TGTGCCAGCAGCCCACCTCACCTGCCCATTCAGTACTTC. Translated: CASSPPHLPIQYF. The rearrangement uses TRBV9 and TRBJ2-4, with D uncertain. Trimming took 4 bases from V and 9 from J, leaving 14 bases between them. The CDR3 has 13 amino acids. CDR1 and CDR2 (germline): SGDLS, YYNGEE.

This clonotype occurred a few times. The chain employs TRBV10-3 and TRBJ1-1; 10 bases match TRBD1. The CDR3 is 15 amino acids. Germline V gene sequence: CDR1 ENHRY, CDR2 SYGVKD. The J segment lost 1 base and the V segment lost 6 bases, leaving 5 bases of the junction unmatched. The CDR3 is CAIRSGTGANTEAFF. The CDR3 DNA is TGTGCCATCAGATCCGGGACAGGGGCGAACACTGAAGCTTTCTTT.

The rearrangement joins TRBV18 to TRBJ2-1; 9 nucleotides align to TRBD2. Trimming took 0 bases from V and 4 from J; bases not matched to a gene: 7. This CDR3 is built from 17 residues. Germline assignment: CDR1 KGHSH and CDR2 LQKENI. CDR3 loop: CASSPPFSGSAYNEQFF. CDR3 DNA sequence: TGTGCCAGCTCACCACCTTTTAGCGGGAGTGCGTACAATGAGCAGTTCTTC.

V is TRBV4-2 and J is TRBJ2-1, with 7 bases aligning to TRBD2. Germline loops: CDR1 LGHNA, CDR2 YNFKEQ. V was clipped by 3 bases and J by 9 bases; unmatched bases: 26. The length of the CDR3 is 20 residues. As DNA, the CDR3 is TGTGCCAGCAGCCACCAAAAGCTCACGGGTAGGCGGGGGACCCTGGGTGAGCAGTTCTTC. Amino acid sequence: CASSHQKLTGRRGTLGEQFF.

The chain uses TRBV6-1 and TRBJ1-5, with D possibly TRBD1 on 5 matching bases. The V gene's germline CDR1 is MNHNS and CDR2 SASEGT. There are 16 residues in the CDR3. V gave up 6 bases and J gave up 3 bases, with 18 bases separating them. The DNA of the CDR3 is TGTGCCAGCAGACACGGTTCGGGGCTGCCCAATCAGCCCCAGCATTTT. Residues: CASRHGSGLPNQPQHF.

This chain uses TRBV28 with TRBJ2-7; TRBD2 aligns across 15 bases. The junction had 13 bases not matched to a gene; V was cut back by 4 bases and J by 0 bases. The CDR3 is made up of 20 amino acids. Germline CDR1 and CDR2: MDHEN and SYDVKM. The CDR3 DNA sequence: TGTGCCAGCAGTTCAACCCGGGGACTAGCGGGAGGTCCGAGCTCCTACGAGCAGTACTTC. It encodes CASSSTRGLAGGPSSYEQYF.

This clonotype was observed a handful of times. The chain links TRBV27 to TRBJ2-7; 12 bases align to TRBD2. Trimming at V came to 4 bases and at J to 3 bases, leaving 4 bases not matched to a gene. The CDR3 spans 15 residues. Germline CDR1 and CDR2: MNHEY and SMNVEV (reference sequence). The DNA of the CDR3 is TGTGCCAGCAGTTCGCGGACTAGCGGGGTCTACGAGCAGTACTTC. It encodes CASSSRTSGVYEQYF.

The V and J genes are TRBV10-3 and TRBJ2-7, with D perhaps being TRBD1 or TRBD2 (5 bases each). V lost 6 bases and J 1 base, leaving 13 bases between the germline ends. Germline values: CDR1 ENHRY, CDR2 SYGVKD. CDR3 length: 14 residues. CDR3 residues: CAIRPRDVSYEQYF. The CDR3 coding sequence is TGTGCCATCAGGCCACGGGACGTTTCCTACGAGCAGTACTTC.

Only one count was recorded for this clonotype. This rearrangement joins TRBV20-1 to TRBJ2-4, with a possible D match to TRBD2 (5 bases). The closer fit of TRBJ2-7 to the DNA end suggests the J call may be wrong. CDR1 is DFQATT, CDR2 SNEGSKA, per germline (reference sequence). The length of the CDR3 is 14 residues. The CDR3 bases are TGCAGTGCTAGGGATGCCTTACTAGAGCACGAGCAGTACTTC. Translation gives CSARDALLEHEQYF.

The chain has TRBV12-3 or TRBV12-4 and TRBJ2-4; 7 bases are shared with TRBD1. J lost 1 base, V lost 5 bases, and 8 bases had no gene match. This CDR3 has 16 residues. Here the CDR3 reads CASSQTGVVAKNIQYF. CDR3 coding DNA: TGTGCCAGCAGTCAAACAGGGGTTGTTGCCAAAAACATTCAGTACTTC.

This clonotype was counted only a few times. This sequence joins TRBV29-1 and TRBJ1-1; D is unresolved. The V end was cut by 4 bases, the J end by 4 bases, with 13 bases between. The CDR3 has 13 residues. Germline CDR1 is SQVTM and CDR2 is ANQGSEA. The CDR3 DNA follows: TGCAGCGTTGGATACGGGGATAGCACTGAAGCTTTCTTT. Translating it yields CSVGYGDSTEAFF.

The genes are TRBV5-8 and TRBJ1-1; tentatively, D is TRBD1 (5 bases). Germline CDR1 reads SGHTS; CDR2 reads YDEGEE. The CDR3 totals 15 residues. Trimming removed 4 bases from V and 2 bases from J, with 15 bases in between. CDR3: CASSPLGRPNTEAFF. The DNA for the CDR3 is TGTGCCAGCAGCCCACTGGGACGGCCCAACACTGAAGCTTTCTTT.

V usage is TRBV5-1 and J usage is TRBJ2-2; 9 nucleotides line up with TRBD1. This CDR3 region has 16 residues. Germline assignment: CDR1 SGHRS and CDR2 YFSETQ. Germline trimming cut 5 bases from V and 2 bases from J; bases unmatched to any gene: 7. The CDR3 nucleotides are TGCGCCAGCAGGGATACGGGACAGGGTAACACCGGGGAGCTGTTTTTT. Its translation is CASRDTGQGNTGELFF. Filled out from reference TRBV5-1 and TRBJ2-2, the complete variable domain reads KAGVTQTPRYLIKTRGQQVTLSCSPISGHRSVSWYQQTPGQGLQFLFEYFSETQRNKGNFPGRFSGRQFSNSRSEMNVSTLELGDSALYLCASRDTGQGNTGELFFGEGSRLTVL.

The chain links TRBV6-6 to TRBJ2-5; 8 bases map to TRBD2. The assigned J gene may be wrong: the sequence end matches TRBJ2-7 better. The germline gives CDR1 MNHNY, CDR2 SVGAGI (reference sequence). This CDR3 region has 15 residues. The CDR3 DNA follows: TGTGCCAGCAGCCGAAACTTAGCGGGGTTCGGCGAGCAGTACTTC. Its translation: CASSRNLAGFGEQYF.

In this sample, this clonotype turned up many times. The genes are TRBV6-6 and TRBJ2-1; D is uncertain. The germline V gene has CDR1 MNHNY and CDR2 SVGAGI (reference sequence). The CDR3 spans 13 residues. V lost 2 bases to trimming and J lost 6 bases, with 8 bases between them. CDR3 region: CASSYATANEQFF. As DNA, the CDR3 is TGTGCCAGCAGTTACGCGACCGCCAATGAGCAGTTCTTC.